This entry describes one T cell receptor (beta chain). Those enrolled in Seattle joined during active infection and were followed longitudinally afterward. This CDR3 spans 14 amino acids. Trimming took off 2 bases at V and 4 bases at J, with 9 bases between the two ends. Germline CDR1 MNHEY, CDR2 SVGAGI. The sample comes from a study of blood T cell repertoires in COVID-19. The authors' processing: Estimation of nucleated cell counts relied on the amplification of reference gene primers. Measured with immunoSEQ multiplex PCR; TCRdb has only the in-frame clones, and not every one. The V and J calls and clone size are taken from that table; D and trimming were inferred from the DNA. The table has a few hundred thousand clones, under 90% seen once.

This clonotype was sampled from a woman aged 25 to 39 with COVID-19, enrolled during active disease. Sample: peripheral blood. The V call is TRBV6-5, the J call TRBJ1-5; D unclear. CDR3 protein: CASSYASGNQPQHF. CDR3 bases: TGTGCCAGCAGTTACGCTTCGGGGAATCAGCCCCAGCATTTT.